One and the same sample provided the 31 T cell receptor beta chains below, sequenced in a study of T cell repertoires in cytomegalovirus infection. A single record per CDR3 protein comes from TCRdb applying MiXCR to the reads. The sample includes approximately 250,000 distinct CDR3 sequences, around 12% of them seen just once. The source material was PBMCs. The source of these receptors is a human donor in good health (CMV status not recorded). Some clones in this sample may be carry-over from other donors' samples.

This clonotype was found many times. The chain couples TRBV11-2 to TRBJ2-3; D is perhaps TRBD2 (6 bases). Germline V lookup: CDR1 SGHAT, CDR2 FQNNGV. The CDR3 spans 15 residues. V shed 5 bases and J shed 1 base, with 13 bases lying between them. The CDR3 here is CASSRAGRGTDTQYF. For the CDR3, the DNA is TGTGCCAGCAGCAGAGCGGGTCGGGGCACAGATACGCAGTATTTT.

V is TRBV7-9 and J is TRBJ2-3; D may be TRBD1 (6 bases). Germline lookup yields CDR1 SEHNR and CDR2 FQNEAQ (reference sequence). The V end lost 5 bases, the J end lost 0 bases, and 12 bases lay between the germline ends. The CDR3 is 15 residues long. The CDR3 DNA sequence: TGTGCCAGCAGCCCCAGGGGTTTCAGCACAGATACGCAGTATTTT. Encoded protein: CASSPRGFSTDTQYF. The full variable domain, completed using reference TRBV7-9 and TRBJ2-3, is DTGVSQNPRHKITKRGQNVTFRCDPISEHNRLYWYRQTLGQGPEFLTYFQNEAQLEKSRLLSDRFSAERPKGSFSTLEIQRTEQGDSAMYLCASSPRGFSTDTQYFGPGTRLTVL.

This clonotype was found many times. In nucleotides, the CDR3 is TGTGCCAGCAGCGGCCCCGGTATCCCCTCAAGGAACACTGAAGCTTTCTTT. Amino acid sequence: CASSGPGIPSRNTEAFF. The rearrangement uses TRBV7-2 and TRBJ1-1; no clear D gene. Deletions cut 5 bases from V and 1 base from J, with 20 bases between. The CDR3 length is 17 residues. Germline V CDR1 and CDR2: SGHTA, FQGNSA.

The rearrangement joins TRBV11-1 to TRBJ2-1; 7 bases map to TRBD2. Germline lookup yields CDR1 SGHAT and CDR2 FQDESV (reference sequence). The V gene end was trimmed by 5 bases and the J gene end by 15 bases; junction bases not matched to a gene: 10. The length of the CDR3 is 12 residues. The CDR3 sequence: CASSHEAGLGFF. The CDR3 DNA is TGTGCCAGCAGCCATGAAGCGGGACTGGGGTTCTTC.

This clonotype has ten or more counts. The V and J genes are TRBV28 and TRBJ1-5; 8 bases are a match to TRBD1. V shed 5 bases and J 4 bases; nucleotides not matched to a gene: 13. Germline loops: CDR1 MDHEN, CDR2 SYDVKM. The CDR3 totals 17 residues. CDR3 nucleotides: TGTGCCAGCAGTCCACCAACAGGACAGGGTGGAAATCAGCCCCAGCATTTT. Protein: CASSPPTGQGGNQPQHF. The variable domain in full, completed from reference TRBV28 and TRBJ1-5, reads DVKVTQSSRYLVKRTGEKVFLECVQDMDHENMFWYRQDPGLGLRLIYFSYDVKMKEKGDIPEGYSVSREKKERFSLILESASTNQTSMYLCASSPPTGQGGNQPQHFGDGTRLSIL.

This clonotype occurred many times. The rearrangement links TRBV28 to TRBJ1-1; D might be TRBD1 (5 bases). The germline V gene has CDR1 MDHEN and CDR2 SYDVKM. Between the trimmed V and J ends, which lost 5 bases and 4 bases, there was a span of 17 bases. This CDR3 spans 15 amino acids. The CDR3 loop reads CASSLPGRGGTEAFF. The CDR3 DNA reads as TGTGCCAGCAGTCTCCCGGGACGGGGGGGCACTGAAGCTTTCTTT.

Of note for this clonotype: This may be a read error, as it is one base from a much larger clone. The chain links TRBV11-2 to TRBJ2-7; D is ambiguous. Germline CDR1 SGHAT, CDR2 FQNNGV. The CDR3 contains 13 residues. V was pared by 5 bases and J by 2 bases, with 10 bases between. CDR3 nucleotide sequence: TGTGCCAGCAGCCACTCACGAGCCTACGAGCAGTACTTC. Its translation: CASSHSRAYEQYF.

V usage is TRBV6-2 or TRBV6-3 and J usage is TRBJ1-5, with D possibly TRBD1 on 6 matching bases. Germline assignment: CDR1 MNHEY and CDR2 SVGEGT. This CDR3 spans 14 amino acids. V shed 0 bases and J shed 8 bases, with 11 bases lying between them. CDR3 residues: CASSYSGGSEPQHF. The CDR3, as DNA: TGTGCCAGCAGTTACTCAGGGGGGAGTGAGCCCCAGCATTTT.

This clonotype occurred many times. The chain carries TRBV7-3 and TRBJ2-3, with D possibly called TRBD1 or TRBD2 (5 bases each). The germline V and J ends were trimmed by 5 bases and 2 bases, with 11 bases remaining between them. The length of the CDR3 is 14 residues. CDR1 is SGHTA, CDR2 FQGTGA, per germline. The CDR3 loop reads CASSPGTDTDTQYF. DNA for the CDR3: TGTGCCAGCAGCCCAGGGACGGACACAGATACGCAGTATTTT.

The rearrangement links TRBV14 to TRBJ2-2, with no clear D. This CDR3 is 17 amino acids long. Germline V gives CDR1 SGHDN, CDR2 FVKESK. V lost 2 bases and J 5 bases, leaving 18 bases between the germline ends. The CDR3 DNA is TGTGCCAGCAGCCAACCCAGCCCTCGGACGTCTACCGGGGAGCTGTTTTTT. It codes for CASSQPSPRTSTGELFF.

V is TRBV24-1 and J is TRBJ1-2; 7 nucleotides align to TRBD1. Germline values: CDR1 KGHDR, CDR2 SFDVKD. The CDR3 loop spans 16 amino acids. Trimming cost V 7 bases and J 8 bases; bases outside gene matches: 18. CDR3 nucleotide sequence: TGTGCCACCAGCGAGGCGACAGGGTCTCTCGCGGGGGGCTACACCTTC. Protein product: CATSEATGSLAGGYTF.

This clonotype occurred a few times. This chain connects TRBV14 to TRBJ2-1; D is ambiguous. In germline, CDR1 is SGHDN, CDR2 FVKESK. V lost 1 base, J lost 9 bases, and 16 bases lay in between. The CDR3 loop spans 15 amino acids. The CDR3: CASSQVLLRSSEQFF. CDR3 sequence (DNA): TGTGCCAGCAGCCAAGTCCTTTTAAGAAGTTCTGAGCAGTTCTTC. Full variable domain (outside the CDR3, taken from reference TRBV14 and TRBJ2-1): EAGVTQFPSHSVIEKGQTVTLRCDPISGHDNLYWYRRVMGKEIKFLLHFVKESKQDESGMPNNRFLAERTGGTYSTLKVQPAELEDSGVYFCASSQVLLRSSEQFFGPGTRLTVL.

This clonotype was recorded at least ten times. The rearrangement joins TRBV7-2 to TRBJ2-1, with D hard to call. Germline V lookup: CDR1 SGHTA, CDR2 FQGNSA. This CDR3 spans 11 amino acids. V lost 2 bases, J lost 7 bases, and 3 bases lay in between. The CDR3 region has the DNA TGTGCCAGCAGCTTATCGAATGAGCAGTTCTTC. It encodes CASSLSNEQFF.

This clonotype was seen only a few times. The rearrangement joins TRBV11-1 to TRBJ2-3; D gene uncertain. The germline gives CDR1 SGHAT, CDR2 FQDESV (reference sequence). This CDR3 contains 15 residues. Trimming pared 0 bases from V and 0 bases from J, leaving 7 bases between. CDR3 bases: TGTGCCAGCAGCTTAGCTAGGTCTAGCACAGATACGCAGTATTTT. This sequence encodes CASSLARSSTDTQYF. The full variable domain, with the rest looked up from reference TRBV11-1 and TRBJ2-3, is EAEVAQSPRYKITEKSQAVAFWCDPISGHATLYWYRQILGQGPELLVQFQDESVVDDSQLPKDRFSAERLKGVDSTLKIQPAELGDSAMYLCASSLARSSTDTQYFGPGTRLTVL.

This clonotype was observed many times. V usage is TRBV19 and J usage is TRBJ2-1; 14 nucleotides agree with TRBD2. There are 17 residues in the CDR3. CDR1 and CDR2 from the germline V gene are LNHDA and SQIVND (reference sequence). V gave up 6 bases and J gave up 4 bases; unmatched junction bases: 8. CDR3 region: CASSLGGLAGVYNEQFF. The CDR3 DNA sequence: TGTGCCAGTAGCCTAGGGGGACTAGCGGGGGTATACAATGAGCAGTTCTTC.

This chain connects TRBV9 to TRBJ1-2; D not certain. Trimming left V 4 bases short and J 3 bases short, with 10 bases between. The CDR3 loop spans 13 amino acids. Germline V gene sequence: CDR1 SGDLS, CDR2 YYNGEE. CDR3 nucleotides: TGTGCCAGCAGCACCGGGCTTGACTATGGCTACACCTTC. The encoded protein is CASSTGLDYGYTF.

This clonotype was detected only a few times. The chain carries TRBV3-1 and TRBJ1-3, with 11 nucleotides matching TRBD1. The CDR3 contains 17 residues. Germline CDR1 is LGHDT and CDR2 is YNNKEL (reference sequence). V lost 3 bases and J lost 5; bases outside the gene matches: 9. The CDR3 here is CASSQALGQGARNTIYF. CDR3 bases: TGTGCCAGCAGCCAGGCCCTCGGACAGGGGGCTAGAAACACCATATATTTT.

In the case of this clonotype: Germline and junction disagree at one end, which may indicate a read error. This sequence joins TRBV19 and TRBJ2-5; D gene ambiguous. CDR3 length: 12 residues. Germline V lookup: CDR1 LNHDA, CDR2 SQIVND (reference sequence). DNA for the CDR3: TGTGCCCGTAGTATGAAGCAAGAGACCCAGTACTTC. Translation: CARSMKQETQYF.

V is TRBV20-1 and J is TRBJ1-5; D perhaps matches TRBD1 (6 bases). This CDR3 region has 14 residues. Germline assignment: CDR1 DFQATT and CDR2 SNEGSKA (reference sequence). V shed 6 bases and J shed 0 bases, with 12 bases lying between them. In DNA, the CDR3 is TGCAGTGCCTGCCGGGACACTAGCAATCAGCCCCAGCATTTT. As protein: CSACRDTSNQPQHF.

The CDR3 nucleotides are TGTGCCAGCAGTTTCAGGGAGGGCCAGCCCCAGCATTTT. Protein sequence: CASSFREGQPQHF. This chain connects TRBV27 to TRBJ1-5; D might be TRBD1 (5 bases). V was trimmed by 3 bases and J by 7 bases, leaving 10 bases between them. CDR1 is MNHEY and CDR2 is SMNVEV in the germline V gene (reference sequence). This CDR3 contains 13 residues.

This clonotype showed up many times. This rearrangement joins TRBV12-3 or TRBV12-4 to TRBJ2-3; TRBD2 matches at 11 bases. The V segment lost 4 bases and the J segment 5 bases; nucleotides outside the gene matches: 14. The CDR3 has 18 residues. The CDR3 spells CASSSPTPSGGRRDTQYF. In DNA, the CDR3 is TGTGCCAGCAGTTCCCCAACCCCTAGCGGGGGGCGAAGAGATACGCAGTATTTT.

The gene calls are TRBV29-1 and TRBJ1-1; D unclear. The germline gives CDR1 SQVTM, CDR2 ANQGSEA. The V and J ends lost 7 bases and 1 base respectively, with 13 bases between them. The CDR3 covers 13 residues. The CDR3 coding sequence is TGCAGCGGTCCGGAGACACCGAACACTGAAGCTTTCTTT. This encodes CSGPETPNTEAFF.

This clonotype was seen ten or more times. The genes are TRBV7-2 and TRBJ1-6; D might be TRBD1 (5 bases). V was clipped by 4 bases and J by 7 bases, with 14 bases between them. The germline V gene encodes CDR1 SGHTA and CDR2 FQGNSA. CDR3 length: 15 residues. The CDR3 loop is CASSSTGTQNSPLHF. The CDR3 nucleotides are TGTGCCAGCAGCTCTACCGGGACTCAAAATTCACCCCTCCACTTT.

This clonotype has a count of ten or more. The chain employs TRBV19 and TRBJ1-1; 7 bases are a match to TRBD1. The length of the CDR3 is 15 residues. Germline CDR1 is LNHDA and CDR2 is SQIVND (reference sequence). Trimming took 6 bases from V and 1 from J; bases not matched to a gene: 8. DNA for the CDR3: TGTGCCAGTAGCCCCTTCGGGACAGAGAACACTGAAGCTTTCTTT. This translates into CASSPFGTENTEAFF.

This clonotype has at least ten counts. The chain joins TRBV20-1 to TRBJ2-5, with TRBD1 matching over 12 bases. CDR1 and CDR2 (germline): DFQATT, SNEGSKA (reference sequence). The V segment lost 5 bases and the J segment 3 bases; nucleotides outside the gene matches: 4. CDR3 length equals 14 residues. The DNA of the CDR3 is TGCAGTGCTTGGGGGACAGGGGGCAAAGAGACCCAGTACTTC. Protein product: CSAWGTGGKETQYF.

This clonotype was counted ten times or more. V gene TRBV11-3 combines with J gene TRBJ2-2, with D possibly being TRBD1 (6 bases). This CDR3 spans 14 amino acids. The V gene's germline CDR1 is SGHNT and CDR2 YENEEA. Between the trimmed V and J ends, which lost 3 bases and 4 bases, there was a span of 9 bases. The CDR3 loop reads CASSFQQGTGELFF. As DNA, the CDR3 is TGTGCCAGCAGCTTCCAACAGGGCACCGGGGAGCTGTTTTTT.

This clonotype was seen ten or more times. The chain carries TRBV6-2 or TRBV6-3 and TRBJ2-4; either TRBD1 or TRBD2 may fit D (5 bases each). Germline CDR1 and CDR2: MNHEY and SVGEGT. The CDR3 length is 16 residues. V was pared by 6 bases and J by 0 bases, with 15 bases between. CDR3 sequence (DNA): TGTGCCAGCAGACCCATGGGGGATATAGCCAAAAACATTCAGTACTTC. It is translated as CASRPMGDIAKNIQYF.

This clonotype came up a few times. The CDR3 loop is CSALGNTPMNTEAFF. CDR3 bases: TGCAGTGCTCTAGGGAATACACCAATGAACACTGAAGCTTTCTTT. The V gene is TRBV20-1, the J gene TRBJ1-1, with D unresolved. Germline lookup yields CDR1 DFQATT and CDR2 SNEGSKA (reference sequence). The CDR3 sequence is 15 residues long. Trimming stripped 5 bases from V and 0 bases from J, with 16 bases between.

This clonotype showed up many times. The chain carries TRBV7-2 and TRBJ1-5, with a tentative D call TRBD1 (5 bases). Germline values: CDR1 SGHTA, CDR2 FQGNSA. Trimming stripped 4 bases from V and 0 bases from J, with 7 bases between. The CDR3 runs to 14 residues. The CDR3 here is CASSSRDSNQPQHF. CDR3 bases: TGTGCCAGCAGCTCCAGGGATAGCAATCAGCCCCAGCATTTT. The full variable domain, rest sourced from reference TRBV7-2 and TRBJ1-5, is GAGVSQSPSNKVTEKGKDVELRCDPISGHTALYWYRQSLGQGLEFLIYFQGNSAPDKSGLPSDRFSAERTGGSVSTLTIQRTQQEDSAVYLCASSSRDSNQPQHFGDGTRLSIL.

This clonotype was seen more than once but under ten times. V and J are TRBV28 and TRBJ2-1, with D perhaps TRBD1 or TRBD2 (5 bases each). Germline V CDR1 and CDR2: MDHEN, SYDVKM. This CDR3 is built from 15 residues. The V and J ends lost 7 bases and 0 bases respectively, with 13 bases between them. The CDR3 protein is CASTVRESSYNEQFF. In DNA form, the CDR3 reads TGTGCCAGCACCGTCAGGGAGAGCTCCTACAATGAGCAGTTCTTC.

In this sample, this clonotype turned up a few times. The V gene is TRBV5-6, the J gene TRBJ1-6, with 9 bases identical to TRBD1. The V gene end was trimmed by 5 bases and the J gene end by 9 bases; junction bases not matched to a gene: 9. CDR1 is SGHDT, CDR2 YYEEEE, per germline. This CDR3 has 15 residues. The chain's CDR3 is CASRRITGGGSPLHF. The CDR3 coding sequence is TGTGCCAGCAGGAGAATTACAGGGGGCGGTTCACCCCTCCACTTT.